The source of this T cell receptor beta chain is a study of T cells in Graves' hyperthyroidism and ophthalmopathy. The TCR beta CDR3 regions underwent amplification using RNA transcripts as the source. Carried out on the TCR CDR3, a first-round RT-PCR used the HTBI primer set. In TCRdb, the multiplex PCR reads were re-called with MiXCR into one record per CDR3 protein. The table lists around 700,000 distinct CDR3 sequences, around 20% of them singletons. Many counts were recorded for this clonotype. The origin of this receptor is a woman between 45 and 60 years old with Graves' hyperthyroidism that later progressed to Graves' ophthalmopathy. Sequenced input: blood.

This chain's CDR3 is CSAKGGGGLSIKKTQYF. The CDR3 nucleotides read TGCAGTGCCAAGGGGGGCGGGGGGCTATCCATCAAAAAGACCCAGTACTTC. This chain connects TRBV20-1 to TRBJ2-5, with 8 nucleotides matching TRBD2. CDR1 and CDR2 from the germline V gene are DFQATT and SNEGSKA (reference sequence). V lost 6 bases to trimming and J lost 6 bases; unmatched junction nucleotides: 21. CDR3 length equals 17 residues.